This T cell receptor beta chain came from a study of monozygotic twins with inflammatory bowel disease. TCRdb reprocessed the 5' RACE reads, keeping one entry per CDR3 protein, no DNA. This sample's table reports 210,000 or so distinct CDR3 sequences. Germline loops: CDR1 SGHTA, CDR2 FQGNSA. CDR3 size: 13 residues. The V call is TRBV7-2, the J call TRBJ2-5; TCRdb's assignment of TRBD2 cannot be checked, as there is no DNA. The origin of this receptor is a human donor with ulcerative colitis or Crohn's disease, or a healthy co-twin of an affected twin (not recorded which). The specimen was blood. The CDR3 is CASSQAGVETQYF.